The T cell receptor beta chain under discussion was sequenced for a study of cytomegalovirus exposure and HLA in healthy donors. Findings and limits, study-wide: Later on, an analysis showed TCR association rates differing by HLA locus, with DRB1 the most and HLA-C the fewest. Accounts indicate the classifier identified cytomegalovirus status with strong specificity and sensitivity.

To note about this clone: Its antigen remains unknown.

It was healthy bone marrow donors who served as donors. Looked up from germline, CDR1 is SNHLY and CDR2 is FYNNEI. V was clipped by 11 bases and J by 4 bases; unmatched bases: 5. The CDR3 runs 13 residues. PCR amplification relied on 60 Vbeta primers (plus 13 Jbeta primers). Only in-frame clones appear in the TCRdb table, and some are missing; sequencing was by immunoSEQ multiplex PCR. Listed are some 96,000 clones; roughly 3.4% falls within the top ten. This sequence joins TRBV2 and TRBJ1-5, with 10 nucleotides matching TRBD1. The source of this sequence is a woman in her twenties or thirties in good health and CMV-seronegative. The sequencing sample was made of PBMCs. The CDR3 region has the DNA TGTGCCTGCCGGGACAGGGGAAATCAGCCCCAGCATTTT. It translates to CACRDRGNQPQHF.